These 12 T cell receptor beta chains were sequenced from one sample in a study of T cells in Graves' hyperthyroidism and ophthalmopathy. Amplification of TCR beta CDR3 regions was performed using RNA transcripts as template. HTBI primers were used for first-round RT-PCR of the TCR CDR3. TCRdb passed the multiplex PCR reads through MiXCR, listing each CDR3 protein once. Among over 700,000 distinct CDR3 sequences, approximately 40% were seen once, and the ten largest hold around 32%. The sequenced sample was blood. Receptor source: a woman aged 40 to 50 with Graves' hyperthyroidism.

The chain couples TRBV10-3 to TRBJ1-5; D possibly corresponds to TRBD1 (5 bases). Germline-derived CDR1 and CDR2 are ENHRY and SYGVKD. V was clipped by 2 bases and J by 1 base, with 18 bases between them. The CDR3 extends over 18 amino acids. In DNA form, the CDR3 reads TGTGCCATCAGTGAGGCCAGGTTTAGGCGGGGGAGCAATCAGCCCCAGCATTTT. It yields the protein CAISEARFRRGSNQPQHF.

The chain joins TRBV6-2 or TRBV6-3 to TRBJ1-5; 7 nucleotides align to TRBD1. The CDR3 extends over 15 amino acids. Germline CDR1 is MNHEY and CDR2 is SVGEGT. Trimming cost V 6 bases and J 3 bases; bases outside gene matches: 8. The CDR3 loop is CASSPGTAPNQPQHF. The CDR3 DNA reads TGTGCCAGCAGCCCTGGGACAGCACCCAATCAGCCCCAGCATTTT.

In this sample, this clonotype turned up a few times. The chain carries TRBV25-1 and TRBJ2-7, with TRBD2 identical over 12 bases. Per germline, CDR1 MGHDK and CDR2 SYGVNS. The CDR3 covers 13 residues. Germline trimming cut 7 bases from V and 5 bases from J; bases unmatched to any gene: 3. Here the CDR3 DNA reads TGTGCCAGCACTAGCGGGAGGGTCGACGAGCAGTACTTC. As protein: CASTSGRVDEQYF.

This rearrangement joins TRBV7-3 to TRBJ2-5, with 8 bases matching TRBD1. Germline V gene sequence: CDR1 SGHTA, CDR2 FQGTGA. V lost 3 bases, J lost 1 base, and 4 bases stayed unmatched. The CDR3 totals 15 residues. CDR3 DNA: TGTGCCAGCAGCTTCGCGGGACAGGCCCAAGAGACCCAGTACTTC. It translates to CASSFAGQAQETQYF.

This clonotype was observed a few times. The V call is TRBV18, the J call TRBJ1-1; 7 nucleotides align to TRBD1. V was pared by 7 bases and J by 6 bases, with 11 bases of the junction left unmatched. This CDR3 comprises 14 residues. Per germline, CDR1 KGHSH and CDR2 LQKENI. The CDR3 DNA sequence: TGTGCCAGCTTACCCACGGCAGGGGGACCTGAAGCTTTCTTT. Its protein product is CASLPTAGGPEAFF. Full variable domain (outside the CDR3, taken from reference TRBV18 and TRBJ1-1): NAGVMQNPRHLVRRRGQEARLRCSPMKGHSHVYWYRQLPEEGLKFMVYLQKENIIDESGMPKERFSAEFPKEGPSILRIQQVVRGDSAAYFCASLPTAGGPEAFFGQGTRLTVV.

To note about this clonotype: A much larger clone sits a single nucleotide away, making a read error possible. The chain couples TRBV10-3 to TRBJ2-7; D gene uncertain. The J call may be faulty, since TRBJ2-1 better matches the DNA end. This CDR3 is built from 14 residues. CDR1 is ENHRY, CDR2 SYGVKD, per germline. The CDR3 loop is CAITQPGDAYEQFF. The CDR3 region has the DNA TGTGCCATTACCCAACCTGGAGACGCCTACGAGCAGTTCTTC.

This sequence joins TRBV7-2 and TRBJ2-1; 7 nucleotides align to TRBD2. Trimming removed 10 bases from V and 7 bases from J; junction bases left unmatched: 4. CDR1 and CDR2 (germline): SGHTA, FQGNSA. This CDR3 region has 11 residues. CDR3 DNA sequence: TGTGCCATCGGAGCGGGGAATGAGCAGTTCTTC. Its protein is CAIGAGNEQFF. Looking up the rest from reference TRBV7-2 and TRBJ2-1 gives the full variable domain: GAGVSQSPSNKVTEKGKDVELRCDPISGHTALYWYRQSLGQGLEFLIYFQGNSAPDKSGLPSDRFSAERTGGSVSTLTIQRTQQEDSAVYLCAIGAGNEQFFGPGTRLTVL.

This chain connects TRBV7-9 to TRBJ2-7, with 10 bases matching TRBD2. CDR3 length: 15 amino acids. Germline V gene lookup returns CDR1 SEHNR and CDR2 FQNEAQ (reference sequence). The trim removed 5 bases at V and 7 bases at J, leaving 11 bases unmatched. This CDR3 is CASSTRRLAGVEQYF. For the CDR3, the DNA is TGTGCCAGCAGCACTCGTCGGCTAGCGGGGGTAGAGCAGTACTTC.

This clonotype was observed at least ten times. The CDR3 DNA is TGTGCCAGCAATCGGGAGACGGGGGAGCAGTACTTC. This translates into CASNRETGEQYF. The rearrangement links TRBV7-9 to TRBJ2-7, with D tentatively TRBD2 (6 bases). The CDR3 length is 12 residues. Trimming removed 7 bases from V and 7 bases from J, with 14 bases in between. CDR1 and CDR2 (germline): SEHNR, FQNEAQ (reference sequence). The full variable domain, rest sourced from reference TRBV7-9 and TRBJ2-7, is DTGVSQNPRHKITKRGQNVTFRCDPISEHNRLYWYRQTLGQGPEFLTYFQNEAQLEKSRLLSDRFSAERPKGSFSTLEIQRTEQGDSAMYLCASNRETGEQYFGPGTRLTVT.

In its sample, this clonotype was seen a few times. The chain combines TRBV20-1 with TRBJ1-2; the match to TRBD1 covers 10 bases. The trim removed 3 bases at V and 8 bases at J, leaving 9 bases unmatched. CDR1 and CDR2 (germline): DFQATT, SNEGSKA (reference sequence). There are 14 residues in the CDR3. CDR3 amino acids: CSASPGGTGEGYTF. CDR3 nucleotide sequence: TGCAGTGCTAGCCCCGGAGGGACAGGGGAAGGCTACACCTTC.

As to this clonotype: This could be a read error, since a much larger clone is one nucleotide away. Lacking the conserved final phenylalanine or tryptophan, this CDR3 likely reflects a read error. V usage is TRBV9 and J usage is TRBJ2-5; D tentatively reads TRBD1 or TRBD2 (5 bases each). The V end was cut by 0 bases, the J end by 1 base, with 16 bases between. The CDR3 runs to 17 residues. The germline gives CDR1 SGDLS, CDR2 YYNGEE. The chain's CDR3 is CASSVGSVGDSQETQYL. In DNA form, the CDR3 reads TGTGCCAGCAGCGTAGGATCGGTGGGAGACAGCCAAGAGACCCAGTACTTA.

The rearrangement joins TRBV20-1 to TRBJ2-7, with D unclear. Per the germline V gene, CDR1 is DFQATT and CDR2 is SNEGSKA (reference sequence). V lost 2 bases and J lost 3, with 14 bases in between. This CDR3 contains 14 residues. CDR3 in DNA: TGCAGTGCTAGATCTGGAGTTTTCGGCTACGAGCAGTACTTC. Translation: CSARSGVFGYEQYF.